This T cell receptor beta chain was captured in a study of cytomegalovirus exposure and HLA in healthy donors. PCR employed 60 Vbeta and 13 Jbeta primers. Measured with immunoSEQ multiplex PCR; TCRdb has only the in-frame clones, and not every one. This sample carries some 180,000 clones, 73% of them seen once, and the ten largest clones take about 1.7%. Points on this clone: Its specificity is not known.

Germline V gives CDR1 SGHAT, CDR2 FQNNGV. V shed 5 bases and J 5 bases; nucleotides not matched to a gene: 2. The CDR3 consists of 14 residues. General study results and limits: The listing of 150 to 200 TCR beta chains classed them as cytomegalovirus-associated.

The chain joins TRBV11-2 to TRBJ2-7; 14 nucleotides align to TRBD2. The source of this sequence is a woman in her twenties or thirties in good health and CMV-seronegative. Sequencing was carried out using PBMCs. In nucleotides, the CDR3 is TGTGCCAGCAGCAGACTAGCGGGGGGGAACGAGCAGTACTTC. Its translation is CASSRLAGGNEQYF.